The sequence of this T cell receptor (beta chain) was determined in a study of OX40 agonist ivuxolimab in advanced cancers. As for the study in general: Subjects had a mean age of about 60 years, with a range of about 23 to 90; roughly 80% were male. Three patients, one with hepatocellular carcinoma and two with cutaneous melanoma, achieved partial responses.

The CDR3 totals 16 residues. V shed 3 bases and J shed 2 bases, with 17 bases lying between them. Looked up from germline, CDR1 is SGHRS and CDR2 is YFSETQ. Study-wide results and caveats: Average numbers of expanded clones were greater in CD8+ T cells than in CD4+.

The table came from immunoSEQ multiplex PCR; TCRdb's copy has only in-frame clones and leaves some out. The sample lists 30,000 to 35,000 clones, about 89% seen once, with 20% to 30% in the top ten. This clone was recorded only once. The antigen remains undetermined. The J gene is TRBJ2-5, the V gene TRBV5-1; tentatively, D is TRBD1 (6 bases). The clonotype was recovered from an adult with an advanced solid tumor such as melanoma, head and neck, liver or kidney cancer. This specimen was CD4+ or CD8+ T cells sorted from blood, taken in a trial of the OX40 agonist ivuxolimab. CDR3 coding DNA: TGCGCCAGCAGCTCCACCGGGACACCAATTCAAGAGACCCAGTACTTC. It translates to CASSSTGTPIQETQYF.